This entry concerns a single T cell receptor beta chain. As yet, its antigen is unknown. Trimming took off 1 base at V and 5 bases at J, with 10 bases between the two ends. CDR1 SGHRS and CDR2 YFSETQ come from the germline V gene. The CDR3 is made up of 14 amino acids. This record comes from a study of CD8 T cells in ankylosing spondylitis. Findings and caveats of the study: Disease-linked clones reportedly concentrated significantly in matched ankylosing spondylitis synovial fluid. One TCR beta motif, made up of fewer than 10 highly homologous variants, appeared characteristic of ankylosing spondylitis blood. Some motif variants were previously reported in reactive arthritis synovial fluid and blood.

Quantitative 5'-RACE with molecular barcodes generated TCR beta libraries. TCRdb fed the 5' RACE reads into MiXCR, producing one record per CDR3 protein. The table lists about 170,000 distinct CDR3 sequences, around 20% of them singletons. The source of this sequence is a male donor with ankylosing spondylitis or in good health (not recorded which). The sequencing input was blood, either unsorted or a sorted T cell fraction (not recorded which). This chain connects TRBV5-1 to TRBJ2-4, with a tentative D call TRBD2 (5 bases). The CDR3 nucleotides read TGCGCCAGCAGCTTGAGGGAGAGGGAAAACATTCAGTACTTC. Encoded protein: CASSLRERENIQYF.